The following is a T cell receptor (beta chain) sequence with its context. Amplified regions were TCR beta CDR3 sequences from RNA transcripts. During a first-round RT-PCR of the TCR CDR3, the HTBI primer set was used. Using its own MiXCR run on the multiplex PCR reads, TCRdb lists one record per CDR3 protein. The table includes 600,000 to 850,000 distinct CDR3 sequences, approximately 19% detected once. This specimen comes from a study of T cells in Graves' hyperthyroidism and ophthalmopathy. CDR3 length equals 15 residues. The germline gives CDR1 SGHNT, CDR2 YYREEE (reference sequence). J gave up 3 bases and V 5 bases, and 4 bases lay outside the gene matches.

Material: blood. This chain uses TRBV5-4 with TRBJ1-3, with TRBD1 identical over 11 bases. The receptor was isolated from a woman aged 45 to 65 with Graves' hyperthyroidism that later progressed to Graves' ophthalmopathy. CDR3 sequence: CASRRTGGGGNTIYF. For the CDR3, the DNA is TGTGCCAGCAGGAGGACAGGGGGCGGTGGAAACACCATATATTTT.